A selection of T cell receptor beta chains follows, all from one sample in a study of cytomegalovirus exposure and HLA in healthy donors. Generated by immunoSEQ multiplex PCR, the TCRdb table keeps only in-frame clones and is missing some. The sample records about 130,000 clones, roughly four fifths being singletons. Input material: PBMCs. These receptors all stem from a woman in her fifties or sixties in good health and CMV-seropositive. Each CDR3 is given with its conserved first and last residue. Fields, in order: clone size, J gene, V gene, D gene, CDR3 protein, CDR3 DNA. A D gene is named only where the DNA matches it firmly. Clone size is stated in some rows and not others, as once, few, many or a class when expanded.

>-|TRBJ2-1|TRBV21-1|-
CASSKESPADRGSTGGEQFF
TGTGCCAGCAGCAAAGAGTCGCCTGCGGACCGAGGTAGCACGGGAGGTGAGCAGTTCTTC
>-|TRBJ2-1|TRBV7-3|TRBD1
CASSLGGQAYNEQFF
TGTGCCAGCAGCCTCGGCGGACAGGCCTACAATGAGCAGTTCTTC
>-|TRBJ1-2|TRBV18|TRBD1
CASSPMPGQGYGYTF
TGTGCCAGCTCACCGATGCCGGGACAGGGTTATGGCTACACCTTC
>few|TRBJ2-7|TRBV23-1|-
CASSPGKRYEQYF
TGCGCCAGCAGTCCGGGGAAGAGATACGAGCAGTACTTC
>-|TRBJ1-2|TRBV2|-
CASSTQALYGYTF
TGTGCCAGCAGTACCCAGGCTCTCTATGGCTACACCTTC
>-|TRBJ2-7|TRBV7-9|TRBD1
CASSPGQGVSYEQYF
TGTGCCAGCAGCCCGGGACAGGGGGTCTCCTACGAGCAGTACTTC
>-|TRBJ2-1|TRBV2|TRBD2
CASSFSPRLAGSSYNEQFF
TGTGCCAGCAGTTTTTCCCCGAGGCTAGCGGGGAGCTCCTACAATGAGCAGTTCTTC
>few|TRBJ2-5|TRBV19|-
CASSSFEETQYF
TGTGCCAGTAGTTCCTTCGAGGAGACCCAGTACTTC
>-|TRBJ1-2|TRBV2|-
CASTPRGDGSGYTF
TGTGCCAGCACTCCCCGGGGGGATGGGAGTGGCTACACCTTC
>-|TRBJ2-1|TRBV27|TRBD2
CASSPVTSGHDNEQFF
TGTGCCAGCAGCCCCGTTACTAGCGGGCACGACAATGAGCAGTTCTTC